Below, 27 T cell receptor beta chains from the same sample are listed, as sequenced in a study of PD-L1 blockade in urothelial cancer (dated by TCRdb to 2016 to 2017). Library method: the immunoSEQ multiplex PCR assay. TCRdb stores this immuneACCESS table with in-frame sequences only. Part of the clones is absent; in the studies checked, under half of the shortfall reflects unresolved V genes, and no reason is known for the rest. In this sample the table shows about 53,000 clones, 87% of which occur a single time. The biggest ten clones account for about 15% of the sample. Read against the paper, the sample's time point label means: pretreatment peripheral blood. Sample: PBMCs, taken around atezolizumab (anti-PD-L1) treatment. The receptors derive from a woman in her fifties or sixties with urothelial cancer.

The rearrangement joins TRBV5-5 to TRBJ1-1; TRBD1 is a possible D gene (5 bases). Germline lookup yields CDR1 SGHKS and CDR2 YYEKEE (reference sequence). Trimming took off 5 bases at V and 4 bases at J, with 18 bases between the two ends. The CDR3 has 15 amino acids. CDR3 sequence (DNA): TGTGCCAGCAGTAACACGCACCAGGGCGCCACTGAAGCTTTCTTT. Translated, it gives CASSNTHQGATEAFF.

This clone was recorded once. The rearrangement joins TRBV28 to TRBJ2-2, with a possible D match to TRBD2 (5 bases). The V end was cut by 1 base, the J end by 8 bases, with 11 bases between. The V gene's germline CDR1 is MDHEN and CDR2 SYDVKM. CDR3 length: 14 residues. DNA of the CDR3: TGTGCCAGCAGTTTATTTGTGGGAGTTGGGGAGCTGTTTTTT. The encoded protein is CASSLFVGVGELFF.

CDR3 sequence reads: CASSRGRLGGDTQYF. Here the CDR3 DNA reads TGTGCCAGCAGCCGTGGGAGGCTAGGAGGCGATACGCAGTATTTT. The chain uses TRBV11-1 and TRBJ2-3; possible D gene TRBD2, 6 bases. V shed 5 bases and J shed 6 bases, with 18 bases lying between them. The CDR3 is made up of 15 amino acids. Germline CDR1 SGHAT, CDR2 FQDESV (reference sequence).

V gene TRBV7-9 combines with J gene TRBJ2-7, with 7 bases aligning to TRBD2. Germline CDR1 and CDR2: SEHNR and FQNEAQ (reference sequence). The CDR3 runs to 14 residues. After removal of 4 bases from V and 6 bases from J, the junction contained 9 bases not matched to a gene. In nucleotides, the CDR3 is TGTGCCAGCAGCTCCCAACACGGGGGGTCCGAGCAGTACTTC. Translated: CASSSQHGGSEQYF.

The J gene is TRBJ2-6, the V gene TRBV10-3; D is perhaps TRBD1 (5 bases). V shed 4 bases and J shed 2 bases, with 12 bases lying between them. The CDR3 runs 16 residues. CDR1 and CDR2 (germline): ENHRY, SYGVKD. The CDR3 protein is CAISGNLGPGANVLTF. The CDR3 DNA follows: TGTGCCATCAGTGGGAATTTGGGGCCTGGGGCCAACGTCCTGACTTTC.

CDR3 coding DNA: TGCGCCAGCAGCGCCCAGACGGGGAACACCGGGGAGCTGTTTTTT. The encoded protein is CASSAQTGNTGELFF. The rearrangement joins TRBV5-1 to TRBJ2-2; D unclear. V lost 4 bases, J lost 1 base, and 11 bases lay in between. This CDR3 is 15 amino acids long. The germline V gene encodes CDR1 SGHRS and CDR2 YFSETQ.

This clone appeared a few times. The CDR3 nucleotides read TGTGCCAGTAGCTCACAGGGTGGGACTGAAGCTTTCTTT. It codes for CASSSQGGTEAFF. The V gene is TRBV19, the J gene TRBJ1-1; a weak D match, TRBD1 (6 bases). The CDR3 covers 13 residues. The germline CDR1 and CDR2 sequences are LNHDA and SQIVND (reference sequence). Trimming removed 6 bases at V and 5 bases at J, with 13 bases between.

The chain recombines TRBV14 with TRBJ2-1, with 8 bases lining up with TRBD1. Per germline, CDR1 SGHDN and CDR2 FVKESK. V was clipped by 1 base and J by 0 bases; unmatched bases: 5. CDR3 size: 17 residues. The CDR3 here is CASSQGTGTFSYNEQFF. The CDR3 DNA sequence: TGTGCCAGCAGCCAAGGGACAGGGACTTTCTCCTACAATGAGCAGTTCTTC.

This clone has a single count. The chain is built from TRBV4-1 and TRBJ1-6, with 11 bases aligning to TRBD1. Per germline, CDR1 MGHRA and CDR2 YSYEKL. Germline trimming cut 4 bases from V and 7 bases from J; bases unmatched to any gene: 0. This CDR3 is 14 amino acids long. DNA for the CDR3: TGCGCCAGCAGCCGGGACAGGGGGAATTCACCCCTCCACTTT. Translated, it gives CASSRDRGNSPLHF.

The CDR3 DNA reads as TGTGCCAGTAGTATTCTCACAGGGGGGATGAGCTCCTATAATTCACCCCTCCACTTT. Residues: CASSILTGGMSSYNSPLHF. J is TRBJ1-6 and V is TRBV19; TRBD1 matches at 8 bases. CDR3 length: 19 residues. CDR1 LNHDA and CDR2 SQIVND come from the germline V gene (reference sequence). V was pared by 3 bases and J by 0 bases, with 10 bases of the junction left unmatched.

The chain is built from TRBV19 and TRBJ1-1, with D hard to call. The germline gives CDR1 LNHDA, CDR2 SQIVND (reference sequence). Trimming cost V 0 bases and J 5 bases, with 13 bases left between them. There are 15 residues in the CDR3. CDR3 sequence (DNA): TGTGCCAGTAGTATAGAGGGCAGTAGAAATACTGAAGCTTTCTTT. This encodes CASSIEGSRNTEAFF.

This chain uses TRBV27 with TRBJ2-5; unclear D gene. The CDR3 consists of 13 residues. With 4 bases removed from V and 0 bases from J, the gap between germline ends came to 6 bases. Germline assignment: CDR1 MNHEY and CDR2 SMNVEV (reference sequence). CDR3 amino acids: CASSSEYQETQYF. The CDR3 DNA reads TGTGCCAGCAGTTCTGAGTACCAAGAGACCCAGTACTTC.

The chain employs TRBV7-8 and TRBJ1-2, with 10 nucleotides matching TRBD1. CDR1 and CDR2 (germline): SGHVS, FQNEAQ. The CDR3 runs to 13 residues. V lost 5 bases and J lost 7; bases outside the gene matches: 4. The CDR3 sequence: CASSRDRGFGYTF. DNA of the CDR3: TGTGCCAGCAGCCGGGACAGGGGTTTTGGCTACACCTTC.

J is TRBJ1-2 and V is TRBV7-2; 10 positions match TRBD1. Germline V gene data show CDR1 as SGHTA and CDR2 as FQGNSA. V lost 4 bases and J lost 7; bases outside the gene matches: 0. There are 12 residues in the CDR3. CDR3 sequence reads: CASSWDRGGYTF. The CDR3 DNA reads TGTGCCAGCAGCTGGGACAGGGGTGGCTACACCTTC. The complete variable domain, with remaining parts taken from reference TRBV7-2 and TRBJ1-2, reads GAGVSQSPSNKVTEKGKDVELRCDPISGHTALYWYRQSLGQGLEFLIYFQGNSAPDKSGLPSDRFSAERTGGSVSTLTIQRTQQEDSAVYLCASSWDRGGYTFGSGTRLTVV.

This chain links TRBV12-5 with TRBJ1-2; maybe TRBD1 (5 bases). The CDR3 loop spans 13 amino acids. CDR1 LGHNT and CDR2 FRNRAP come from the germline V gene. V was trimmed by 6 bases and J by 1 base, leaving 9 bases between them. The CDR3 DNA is TGTGCTAGTGGGTACAGGAATAACTATGGCTACACCTTC. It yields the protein CASGYRNNYGYTF.

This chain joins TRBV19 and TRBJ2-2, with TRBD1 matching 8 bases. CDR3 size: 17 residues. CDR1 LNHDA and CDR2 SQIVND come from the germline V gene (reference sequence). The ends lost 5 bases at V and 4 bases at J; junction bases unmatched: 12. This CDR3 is CASSVARDRRPTGELFF. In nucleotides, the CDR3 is TGTGCCAGTAGTGTAGCCCGGGACAGGCGACCCACCGGGGAGCTGTTTTTT.

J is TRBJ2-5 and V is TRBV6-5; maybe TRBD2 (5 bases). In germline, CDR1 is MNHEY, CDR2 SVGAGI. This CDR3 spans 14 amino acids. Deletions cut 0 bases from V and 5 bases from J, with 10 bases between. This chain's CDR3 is CASSYSFRGETQYF. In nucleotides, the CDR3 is TGTGCCAGCAGTTACTCGTTCCGAGGGGAGACCCAGTACTTC.

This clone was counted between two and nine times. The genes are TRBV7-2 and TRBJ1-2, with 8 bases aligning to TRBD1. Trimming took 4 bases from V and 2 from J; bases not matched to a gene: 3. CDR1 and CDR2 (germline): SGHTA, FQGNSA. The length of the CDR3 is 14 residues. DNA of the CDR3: TGTGCCAGCAGCTCCCGGACAGGGAACTATGGCTACACCTTC. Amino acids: CASSSRTGNYGYTF.

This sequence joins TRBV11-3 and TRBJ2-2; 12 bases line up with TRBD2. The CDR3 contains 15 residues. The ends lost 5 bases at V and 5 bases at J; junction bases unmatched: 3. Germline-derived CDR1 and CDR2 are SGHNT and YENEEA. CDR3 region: CASSLAGGETGELFF. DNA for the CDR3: TGTGCCAGCAGCCTAGCGGGAGGGGAAACCGGGGAGCTGTTTTTT. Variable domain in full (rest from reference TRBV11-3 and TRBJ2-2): EAGVVQSPRYKIIEKKQPVAFWCNPISGHNTLYWYLQNLGQGPELLIRYENEEAVDDSQLPKDRFSAERLKGVDSTLKIQPAELGDSAVYLCASSLAGGETGELFFGEGSRLTVL.

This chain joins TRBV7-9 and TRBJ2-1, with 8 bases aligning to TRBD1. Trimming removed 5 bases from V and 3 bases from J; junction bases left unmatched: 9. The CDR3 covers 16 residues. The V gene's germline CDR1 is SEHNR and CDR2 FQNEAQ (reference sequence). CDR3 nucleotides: TGTGCCAGCAGCCCACGGGGACAGGCCCTCTACAATGAGCAGTTCTTC. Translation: CASSPRGQALYNEQFF. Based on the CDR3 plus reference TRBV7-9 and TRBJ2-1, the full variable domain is DTGVSQNPRHKITKRGQNVTFRCDPISEHNRLYWYRQTLGQGPEFLTYFQNEAQLEKSRLLSDRFSAERPKGSFSTLEIQRTEQGDSAMYLCASSPRGQALYNEQFFGPGTRLTVL.

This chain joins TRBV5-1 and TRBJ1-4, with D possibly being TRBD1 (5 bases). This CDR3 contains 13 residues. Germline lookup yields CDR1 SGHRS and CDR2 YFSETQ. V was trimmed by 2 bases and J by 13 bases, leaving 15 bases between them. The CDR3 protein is CASSFLGGTGLFF. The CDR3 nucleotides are TGCGCCAGCAGCTTCCTGGGGGGGACGGGACTGTTTTTT.

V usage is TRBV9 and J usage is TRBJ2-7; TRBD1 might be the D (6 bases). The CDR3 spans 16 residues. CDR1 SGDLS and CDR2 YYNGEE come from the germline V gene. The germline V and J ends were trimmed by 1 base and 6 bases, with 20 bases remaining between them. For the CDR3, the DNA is TGTGCCAGCAGCGTACTGTGGGGGCGAGGAGTTTGCGAGCAGTACTTC. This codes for CASSVLWGRGVCEQYF.

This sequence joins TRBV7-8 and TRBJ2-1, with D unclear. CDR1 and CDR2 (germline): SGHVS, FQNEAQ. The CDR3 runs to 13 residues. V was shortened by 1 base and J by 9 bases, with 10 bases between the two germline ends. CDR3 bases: TGTGCCAGCAGCTTAGGGTACGGTAGTGAGCAGTTCTTC. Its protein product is CASSLGYGSEQFF.

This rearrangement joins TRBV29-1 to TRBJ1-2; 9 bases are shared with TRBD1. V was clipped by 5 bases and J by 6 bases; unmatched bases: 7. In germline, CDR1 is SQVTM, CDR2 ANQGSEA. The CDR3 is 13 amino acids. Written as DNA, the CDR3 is TGCAGCGTTCTGACAGGGGGTTTGGATGGCTACACCTTC. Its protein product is CSVLTGGLDGYTF.

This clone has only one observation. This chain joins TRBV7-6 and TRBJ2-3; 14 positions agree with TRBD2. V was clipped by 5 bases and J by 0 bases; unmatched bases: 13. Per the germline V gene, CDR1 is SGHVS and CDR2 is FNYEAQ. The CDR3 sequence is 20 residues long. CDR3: CASSLTGLAGERSSTDTQYF. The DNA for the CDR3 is TGTGCCAGCAGCCTAACGGGACTAGCGGGGGAAAGGAGTAGCACAGATACGCAGTATTTT.

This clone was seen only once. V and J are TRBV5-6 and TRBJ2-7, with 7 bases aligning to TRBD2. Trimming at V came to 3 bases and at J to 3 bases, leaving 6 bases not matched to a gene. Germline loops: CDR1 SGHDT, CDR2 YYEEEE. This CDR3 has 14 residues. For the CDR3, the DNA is TGTGCCAGCAGCTCGGGGAGGGGTCTCTACGAGCAGTACTTC. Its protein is CASSSGRGLYEQYF.

The CDR3 loop reads CASSVDWRTQETQYF. The CDR3 coding sequence is TGTGCCAGCAGCGTAGATTGGCGGACTCAAGAGACCCAGTACTTC. J is TRBJ2-5 and V is TRBV9, with a possible D match to TRBD2 (5 bases). The CDR3 consists of 15 residues. The V gene lost 0 bases and the J gene lost 2 bases, with 11 bases spanning the gap. Germline values: CDR1 SGDLS, CDR2 YYNGEE.